Shown below are 18 T cell receptor beta chains from a single sample sequenced in a study of blood T cell repertoires in COVID-19 (dated by TCRdb to between 2020 and 2021). Library prep was done by the immunoSEQ multiplex PCR assay. As stored in TCRdb, this immuneACCESS dataset retains in-frame rearrangements with V and J assigned. A fraction of the clones does not appear; measured against another copy, unresolved V genes explain less than half of the discrepancy, and the remainder lacks a known reason. Within this sample are around 210,000 clones, with 70% to 90% of them counted one time only. The ten largest clonotypes hold roughly 8.4% of the sample. Sequenced material: PBMCs or T cells enriched from blood (not recorded which). These receptors were taken from a woman in her late teens or twenties who had recovered from COVID-19.

CDR3 sequence reads: CASSSGQGRYNEQFF. The DNA for the CDR3 is TGTGCCAGCAGTTCCGGACAGGGCCGGTACAATGAGCAGTTCTTC. The chain combines TRBV6-4 with TRBJ2-1; 8 bases agree with TRBD1. Per germline, CDR1 MRHNA and CDR2 SNTAGT. The CDR3 has 15 residues. V lost 5 bases to trimming and J lost 4 bases; unmatched junction nucleotides: 7.

The chain carries TRBV28 and TRBJ1-1, with 8 bases fitting TRBD1. CDR1 is MDHEN, CDR2 SYDVKM, per germline. V shed 2 bases and J 0 bases; nucleotides not matched to a gene: 11. The CDR3 has 18 residues. The DNA for the CDR3 is TGTGCCAGCAGTTTACGGACAGGGTATAGTTACATGAACACTGAAGCTTTCTTT. The encoded protein is CASSLRTGYSYMNTEAFF.

The CDR3 spells CASSFPGGAAGELFF. In DNA, the CDR3 is TGTGCCAGCAGTTTTCCGGGGGGCGCGGCCGGGGAGCTGTTTTTT. The chain couples TRBV28 to TRBJ2-2; tentative D call: TRBD2 (7 bases). Germline V lookup: CDR1 MDHEN, CDR2 SYDVKM. Deletions cut 3 bases from V and 6 bases from J, with 14 bases between. CDR3 length: 15 residues.

CDR3 sequence reads: CASGQGQGGNTEAFF. In DNA form, the CDR3 reads TGTGCCAGCGGTCAGGGACAGGGGGGGAACACTGAAGCTTTCTTT. The chain recombines TRBV27 with TRBJ1-1; 11 bases align to TRBD1. The CDR3 extends over 15 amino acids. The J segment lost 1 base and the V segment lost 8 bases, leaving 6 bases of the junction unmatched. CDR1 and CDR2 from the germline V gene are MNHEY and SMNVEV (reference sequence).

The chain combines TRBV14 with TRBJ1-6, with D possibly matching TRBD1 (5 bases). V was shortened by 2 bases and J by 8 bases, with 19 bases between the two germline ends. CDR1 and CDR2 (germline): SGHDN, FVKESK. This CDR3 comprises 17 residues. This CDR3 is CASSQMPGTFRHSPLHF. In nucleotides, the CDR3 is TGTGCCAGCAGCCAAATGCCCGGGACTTTTAGGCATTCACCCCTCCACTTT.

The chain carries TRBV25-1 and TRBJ1-2, with D possibly being TRBD1 (5 bases). The V gene's germline CDR1 is MGHDK and CDR2 SYGVNS. CDR3 size: 14 residues. The germline V and J ends were trimmed by 8 bases and 2 bases, with 15 bases remaining between them. The CDR3 reads CASGWTRGNYGYTF. The CDR3 DNA sequence: TGTGCCAGCGGGTGGACAAGGGGAAACTATGGCTACACCTTC.

This clone appeared a single time. This chain links TRBV29-1 with TRBJ2-5; 10 nucleotides line up with TRBD2. Germline V CDR1 and CDR2: SQVTM, ANQGSEA. V was pared by 6 bases and J by 2 bases, with 3 bases of the junction left unmatched. The CDR3 has 13 amino acids. The CDR3 is CSVRTSGQETQYF. DNA of the CDR3: TGCAGCGTGAGGACTAGCGGACAAGAGACCCAGTACTTC.

The rearrangement uses TRBV9 and TRBJ2-2; possible D gene TRBD1, 6 bases. Between the trimmed V and J ends, which lost 0 bases and 2 bases, there was a span of 11 bases. Germline V gives CDR1 SGDLS, CDR2 YYNGEE. There are 16 residues in the CDR3. CDR3 coding DNA: TGTGCCAGCAGCGTAGAGGACAGAGTTAACACCGGGGAGCTGTTTTTT. Translation: CASSVEDRVNTGELFF. Full variable domain (remainder filled in from reference TRBV9 and TRBJ2-2): DSGVTQTPKHLITATGQRVTLRCSPRSGDLSVYWYQQSLDQGLQFLIQYYNGEERAKGNILERFSAQQFPDLHSELNLSSLELGDSALYFCASSVEDRVNTGELFFGEGSRLTVL.

This chain uses TRBV9 with TRBJ2-3, with 8 bases identical to TRBD1. The ends lost 4 bases at V and 2 bases at J; junction bases unmatched: 3. Germline V gene sequence: CDR1 SGDLS, CDR2 YYNGEE. CDR3 length equals 14 residues. CDR3 region: CASSQTGVTDTQYF. The CDR3 nucleotides read TGTGCCAGCAGCCAGACAGGGGTCACAGATACGCAGTATTTT. The full variable domain, with the rest looked up from reference TRBV9 and TRBJ2-3, is DSGVTQTPKHLITATGQRVTLRCSPRSGDLSVYWYQQSLDQGLQFLIQYYNGEERAKGNILERFSAQQFPDLHSELNLSSLELGDSALYFCASSQTGVTDTQYFGPGTRLTVL.

This clone was counted a few times. V and J are TRBV5-1 and TRBJ2-5, with TRBD2 identical over 10 bases. Germline assignment: CDR1 SGHRS and CDR2 YFSETQ. This CDR3 region has 15 residues. The J segment lost 3 bases and the V segment lost 0 bases, leaving 2 bases of the junction unmatched. CDR3 in amino acids: CASSLELAGKETQYF. In DNA form, the CDR3 reads TGCGCCAGCAGCTTGGAACTAGCGGGGAAAGAGACCCAGTACTTC.

V is TRBV7-9 and J is TRBJ2-7; no reliable D call. Per the germline V gene, CDR1 is SEHNR and CDR2 is FQNEAQ (reference sequence). V was trimmed by 5 bases and J by 2 bases, leaving 10 bases between them. The CDR3 length is 13 residues. DNA of the CDR3: TGTGCCAGCAGCCCTGGTGGGCCCTACGAGCAGTACTTC. Its translation is CASSPGGPYEQYF.

The chain couples TRBV24-1 to TRBJ1-5; 7 nucleotides match TRBD1. The CDR3 covers 12 residues. Germline values: CDR1 KGHDR, CDR2 SFDVKD. After removal of 2 bases from V and 11 bases from J, the junction contained 2 bases not matched to a gene. CDR3 in DNA: TGTGCCACCAGTGATTCGGGACAGTCCCAGCATTTT. Its protein product is CATSDSGQSQHF.

The CDR3 bases are TGTGCCAGCAGCCCTGGGCAGGGCACTGAAGCTTTCTTT. Residues: CASSPGQGTEAFF. The V gene is TRBV4-2, the J gene TRBJ1-1; weak D call: TRBD1 (5 bases). Trimming cost V 4 bases and J 4 bases, with 10 bases left between them. There are 13 residues in the CDR3. In germline, CDR1 is LGHNA, CDR2 YNFKEQ.

This clone showed up just a few times. The chain employs TRBV28 and TRBJ2-1, with 11 bases aligning to TRBD1. The CDR3 contains 15 residues. V was pared by 6 bases and J by 6 bases, with 7 bases of the junction left unmatched. CDR1 and CDR2 (germline): MDHEN, SYDVKM. The CDR3 DNA reads as TGTGCCAGCAGCCGGGGACAGGGGGGGGTCAATGAGCAGTTCTTC. Amino acids: CASSRGQGGVNEQFF.

The chain couples TRBV7-3 to TRBJ2-1, with 10 bases identical to TRBD2. V was clipped by 5 bases and J by 4 bases; unmatched bases: 5. The CDR3 is made up of 15 amino acids. CDR1 is SGHTA and CDR2 is FQGTGA in the germline V gene. The CDR3 DNA reads as TGTGCCAGCAGCCGGACTAGCGGAGAGTACAATGAGCAGTTCTTC. It is translated as CASSRTSGEYNEQFF.

This chain links TRBV9 with TRBJ1-2; D is unresolved. The CDR3 has 13 amino acids. Germline V CDR1 and CDR2: SGDLS, YYNGEE. V shed 0 bases and J shed 5 bases, with 8 bases lying between them. CDR3 sequence reads: CASSVGGGYGYTF. As DNA, the CDR3 is TGTGCCAGCAGCGTAGGAGGAGGATATGGCTACACCTTC.

The chain joins TRBV29-1 to TRBJ1-2; TRBD1 matches at 7 bases. The CDR3 covers 14 residues. V was pared by 5 bases and J by 1 base, with 7 bases of the junction left unmatched. Germline V lookup: CDR1 SQVTM, CDR2 ANQGSEA. CDR3 region: CSVLFGDSNYGYTF. DNA for the CDR3: TGCAGCGTTCTGTTCGGGGACAGTAACTATGGCTACACCTTC.

The V and J genes are TRBV6-5 and TRBJ2-7; D gene ambiguous. The CDR3 has 15 amino acids. Per the germline V gene, CDR1 is MNHEY and CDR2 is SVGAGI. The V and J ends lost 0 bases and 0 bases respectively, with 9 bases between them. CDR3 sequence (DNA): TGTGCCAGCAGTTACTCTTTTACGAGCTCCTACGAGCAGTACTTC. It specifies CASSYSFTSSYEQYF.